This passage covers 25 T cell receptor beta chains from one sample sequenced in a study of control samples from healthy donors and cancer patients. The data were produced by immunoSEQ multiplex PCR, yet TCRdb's version contains in-frame clones alone and is incomplete. The data hold 150,000 to 200,000 clones, with 90% observed a single time. Sequenced sample: blood. These receptors were obtained from a woman in her fifties or sixties in good health.

J is TRBJ1-2 and V is TRBV12-3 or TRBV12-4; D remains unclear. The CDR3 runs to 13 residues. Trimming took 5 bases from V and 2 from J, leaving 9 bases between them. The CDR3 bases are TGTGCCAGCAGTACAACAGAAAACTATGGCTACACCTTC. Translated: CASSTTENYGYTF.

V and J are TRBV7-2 and TRBJ2-5; tentatively, D is TRBD2 (7 bases). Trimming left V 5 bases short and J 9 bases short, with 19 bases between. Germline V gives CDR1 SGHTA, CDR2 FQGNSA. This CDR3 spans 14 amino acids. The CDR3 region is CASSPWGGAQAQYF. The DNA for the CDR3 is TGTGCCAGCAGCCCTTGGGGGGGGGCTCAGGCCCAGTACTTC.

This CDR3 is CASSEGAPASQPQHF. For the CDR3, the DNA is TGTGCCAGCAGTGAAGGGGCCCCTGCGTCGCAGCCCCAGCATTTT. The V gene is TRBV6-1, the J gene TRBJ1-5; no reliable D call. The length of the CDR3 is 15 residues. V was shortened by 1 base and J by 7 bases, with 14 bases between the two germline ends. The V gene's germline CDR1 is MNHNS and CDR2 SASEGT.

This chain links TRBV6-2 or TRBV6-3 with TRBJ2-5, with D perhaps TRBD2 (8 bases). V was shortened by 5 bases and J by 4 bases, with 17 bases between the two germline ends. This CDR3 spans 15 amino acids. The V gene's germline CDR1 is MNHEY and CDR2 SVGEGT. The CDR3 loop is CASSIGGAGGETQYF. CDR3 in DNA: TGTGCCAGCAGTATAGGGGGCGCGGGGGGAGAGACCCAGTACTTC.

The CDR3 nucleotides are TGTGCCAGCAGTTTAGGCGGGAGCCCCTACAATGAGCAGTTCTTC. This gives the protein CASSLGGSPYNEQFF. V gene TRBV6-2 or TRBV6-3 combines with J gene TRBJ2-1; 7 bases match TRBD2. The CDR3 runs to 15 residues. V was pared by 4 bases and J by 2 bases, with 5 bases of the junction left unmatched. CDR1 MNHEY and CDR2 SVGEGT come from the germline V gene.

The V gene is TRBV4-3, the J gene TRBJ1-4; weak D call: TRBD1 (5 bases). The CDR3 has 16 amino acids. Germline CDR1 is LGHNA and CDR2 is YSLEER. The V gene lost 1 base and the J gene lost 2 bases, with 11 bases spanning the gap. The chain's CDR3 is CASSQVYAGTNEKLFF. The CDR3 DNA reads TGCGCCAGCAGCCAAGTTTACGCAGGGACTAATGAAAAACTGTTTTTT.

This chain joins TRBV5-1 and TRBJ2-5, with 8 positions matching TRBD2. Germline V gives CDR1 SGHRS, CDR2 YFSETQ. V lost 4 bases, J lost 4 bases, and 3 bases stayed unmatched. The CDR3 sequence is 13 residues long. The DNA for the CDR3 is TGCGCCAGCAGCGGAAGCGGGGGAGAGACCCAGTACTTC. Encoded protein: CASSGSGGETQYF. The variable domain in full, completed from reference TRBV5-1 and TRBJ2-5, reads KAGVTQTPRYLIKTRGQQVTLSCSPISGHRSVSWYQQTPGQGLQFLFEYFSETQRNKGNFPGRFSGRQFSNSRSEMNVSTLELGDSALYLCASSGSGGETQYFGPGTRLLVL.

CDR3 loop: CASSLDTPGGGTEAFF. CDR3 bases: TGTGCCAGCAGCTTGGACACTCCCGGAGGGGGCACTGAAGCTTTCTTT. The gene calls are TRBV2 and TRBJ1-1; tentatively, D is TRBD1 (6 bases). This CDR3 region has 16 residues. Germline CDR1 SNHLY, CDR2 FYNNEI. Between the trimmed V and J ends, which lost 6 bases and 4 bases, there was a span of 21 bases.

In its sample, this clone was seen a few times. V gene TRBV5-1 combines with J gene TRBJ1-1, with D perhaps TRBD1 (5 bases). Germline CDR1 is SGHRS and CDR2 is YFSETQ. Trimming left V 4 bases short and J 1 base short, with 20 bases between. This CDR3 comprises 17 residues. The chain's CDR3 is CASSRMGGILENTEAFF. The DNA of the CDR3 is TGCGCCAGCAGCCGGATGGGGGGGATTTTGGAGAACACTGAAGCTTTCTTT.

The chain has TRBV23-1 and TRBJ1-4; 9 positions match TRBD1. TRBV23-1 belongs to the ORF category, with a function that is uncertain. The CDR3 has 16 amino acids. The junction had 6 bases not matched to a gene; V was cut back by 4 bases and J by 3 bases. The DNA for the CDR3 is TGCGCCAGCAGTCCGGGACAGGGACCATCTAATGAAAAACTGTTTTTT. This translates into CASSPGQGPSNEKLFF.

This clone was found once. DNA for the CDR3: TGTGCCAGCAGCCATGGGGGAGGGTATAACATTCAGTACTTC. It yields the protein CASSHGGGYNIQYF. The gene calls are TRBV5-4 and TRBJ2-4; 7 nucleotides match TRBD2. Germline CDR1 reads SGHNT; CDR2 reads YYREEE (reference sequence). With 4 bases clipped from V and 7 bases from J, the junction kept 8 bases outside the gene matches. This CDR3 is built from 14 residues.

The CDR3 sequence is CASSSTGVNSPLHF. CDR3 nucleotides: TGTGCCAGCAGCTCGACAGGGGTTAATTCACCCCTCCACTTT. This chain uses TRBV5-4 with TRBJ1-6, with 8 bases fitting TRBD1. The germline V gene has CDR1 SGHNT and CDR2 YYREEE (reference sequence). This CDR3 region has 14 residues. Trimming took 3 bases from V and 6 from J; bases not matched to a gene: 2.

This chain uses TRBV5-4 with TRBJ2-7, with a tentative D call TRBD2 (6 bases). The CDR3 sequence is 15 residues long. Germline assignment: CDR1 SGHNT and CDR2 YYREEE (reference sequence). V was shortened by 0 bases and J by 2 bases, with 12 bases between the two germline ends. DNA of the CDR3: TGTGCCAGCAGCTTGGCCTCAGGAGGGACCTACGAGCAGTACTTC. It codes for CASSLASGGTYEQYF.

The chain couples TRBV5-4 to TRBJ2-5; 8 nucleotides line up with TRBD2. Unmatched junction bases numbered 5, after V lost 4 bases and J lost 3 bases. Germline lookup yields CDR1 SGHNT and CDR2 YYREEE (reference sequence). The CDR3 has 14 amino acids. In nucleotides, the CDR3 is TGTGCCAGCAGCCCATTAGCGGGAAAAGAGACCCAGTACTTC. This sequence encodes CASSPLAGKETQYF.

V usage is TRBV7-2 and J usage is TRBJ1-1; D not certain. This CDR3 spans 13 amino acids. CDR1 is SGHTA, CDR2 FQGNSA, per germline. Trimming left V 5 bases short and J 0 bases short, with 7 bases between. CDR3 residues: CASSLDMNTEAFF. The CDR3 coding sequence is TGTGCCAGCAGCCTTGATATGAACACTGAAGCTTTCTTT. The full variable domain, in which reference TRBV7-2 and TRBJ1-1 provide the parts outside the CDR3, is GAGVSQSPSNKVTEKGKDVELRCDPISGHTALYWYRQSLGQGLEFLIYFQGNSAPDKSGLPSDRFSAERTGGSVSTLTIQRTQQEDSAVYLCASSLDMNTEAFFGQGTRLTVV.

This clone showed up just once. The chain links TRBV6-5 to TRBJ1-2; tentatively, D is TRBD1 (5 bases). V gave up 8 bases and J gave up 3 bases, with 16 bases separating them. From germline, CDR1 is MNHEY and CDR2 SVGAGI. There are 14 residues in the CDR3. CDR3 sequence: CASLAGPEYYGYTF. The CDR3 DNA sequence: TGTGCCAGCCTGGCAGGGCCCGAGTACTATGGCTACACCTTC.

V usage is TRBV9 and J usage is TRBJ2-2; D is ambiguous. This CDR3 region has 13 residues. The ends were cut back, 5 bases at V and 7 bases at J, with 12 bases in the middle. Germline CDR1 reads SGDLS; CDR2 reads YYNGEE. CDR3 sequence reads: CASSTLYGGELFF. The CDR3 nucleotides read TGTGCCAGCAGTACCCTATATGGCGGGGAGCTGTTTTTT.

The chain couples TRBV6-2 or TRBV6-3 to TRBJ2-7; no clear D gene. V was cut by 4 bases and J by 4 bases, with 26 bases left in between. Germline loops: CDR1 MNHEY, CDR2 SVGEGT. The CDR3 contains 18 residues. The CDR3 spells CASSSWSNLGASIYEQYF. CDR3 DNA: TGTGCCAGCAGTTCCTGGAGTAATCTCGGAGCGAGTATATACGAGCAGTACTTC.

This chain joins TRBV7-3 and TRBJ2-2; 7 bases line up with TRBD1. Germline trimming cut 5 bases from V and 2 bases from J; bases unmatched to any gene: 5. The CDR3 contains 15 residues. From germline, CDR1 is SGHTA and CDR2 FQGTGA. The CDR3 loop is CASSPDRDNTGELFF. The CDR3 bases are TGTGCCAGCAGCCCAGACAGGGACAACACCGGGGAGCTGTTTTTT.

The V and J genes are TRBV5-4 and TRBJ2-7; TRBD1 might be the D (5 bases). The V end lost 5 bases, the J end lost 4 bases, and 19 bases lay between the germline ends. CDR3 size: 15 residues. Germline-derived CDR1 and CDR2 are SGHNT and YYREEE (reference sequence). CDR3 protein: CASRGRQGGIYEQYF. Here the CDR3 DNA reads TGTGCCAGCAGAGGACGCCAGGGTGGGATTTACGAGCAGTACTTC. The variable domain in full, completed from reference TRBV5-4 and TRBJ2-7, reads ETGVTQSPTHLIKTRGQQVTLRCSSQSGHNTVSWYQQALGQGPQFIFQYYREEENGRGNFPPRFSGLQFPNYSSELNVNALELDDSALYLCASRGRQGGIYEQYFGPGTRLTVT.

The V call is TRBV7-8, the J call TRBJ2-3; D is possibly TRBD1 (6 bases). V was cut by 6 bases and J by 0 bases, with 13 bases left in between. Germline V CDR1 and CDR2: SGHVS, FQNEAQ. CDR3 size: 15 residues. The CDR3 region is CASRTGQLSTDTQYF. CDR3 coding DNA: TGTGCCAGCAGAACCGGACAGCTTAGCACAGATACGCAGTATTTT. Full variable domain (remainder filled in from reference TRBV7-8 and TRBJ2-3): GAGVSQSPRYKVAKRGQDVALRCDPISGHVSLFWYQQALGQGPEFLTYFQNEAQLDKSGLPSDRFFAERPEGSVSTLKIQRTQQEDSAVYLCASRTGQLSTDTQYFGPGTRLTVL.

The V gene is TRBV5-6, the J gene TRBJ1-6; the D is unclear. The CDR3 totals 16 residues. V gave up 0 bases and J gave up 0 bases, with 7 bases separating them. Per germline, CDR1 SGHDT and CDR2 YYEEEE. Here the CDR3 DNA reads TGTGCCAGCAGCTTGGCTGGTAGCTCCTATAATTCACCCCTCCACTTT. Protein: CASSLAGSSYNSPLHF.

CDR3 amino acids: CASSLGPINSPLHF. The CDR3 DNA reads as TGTGCCAGCTCACTTGGACCGATTAATTCACCCCTCCACTTT. The chain links TRBV18 to TRBJ1-6, with unresolved D. This CDR3 spans 14 amino acids. Per the germline V gene, CDR1 is KGHSH and CDR2 is LQKENI. The V end was cut by 4 bases, the J end by 6 bases, with 10 bases between.

The rearrangement joins TRBV4-1 to TRBJ2-1; D is unclear. The CDR3 length is 16 residues. The ends were cut back, 0 bases at V and 2 bases at J, with 11 bases in the middle. The germline CDR1 and CDR2 sequences are MGHRA and YSYEKL. In nucleotides, the CDR3 is TGCGCCAGCAGCCAAGATGAGAGCAGGCCCTACAATGAGCAGTTCTTC. It codes for CASSQDESRPYNEQFF.

V and J are TRBV3-1 (or the pseudogene TRBV3-2) and TRBJ2-1, with 9 bases aligning to TRBD2. CDR1 and CDR2 from the germline V gene are LGHDT and YNNKEL (reference sequence). CDR3 length: 16 amino acids. V was clipped by 1 base and J by 9 bases; unmatched bases: 10. The CDR3 sequence: CASSQGRGLAVGEQFF. CDR3 DNA: TGTGCCAGCAGCCAAGGGAGGGGACTAGCCGTCGGTGAGCAGTTCTTC.